This record concerns one T cell receptor (beta chain) sequence. Its specificity is not known. CDR1 and CDR2 (germline): SGHKS, YYEKEE (reference sequence). This CDR3 has 14 residues. Trimming cost V 4 bases and J 1 base, with 10 bases left between them. Naive CD4+ T cells were purified with Tregs depleted by CD25. Full-length variable regions came from constant-region reverse primers plus semi-nested Nested Universal Primer A PCR. From the 5' RACE reads, TCRdb called clonotypes with MiXCR, one entry per CDR3 protein. The data hold about 62,000 distinct CDR3 sequences, with approximately 29% observed a single time. Study-level results: Tumor Tregs overlapped most with tumor, then blood, naive CD4+ cells. The larger cohort examined one V-J beta rearrangement, not whole repertoires.

The chain employs TRBV5-5 and TRBJ2-3; D is undetermined. The receptor comes from a female donor with breast cancer. The sequenced sample was tumor-infiltrating naive CD4+ T cells sorted from the breast tumor. Subset given: naive CD4+ T cells, CD4+CD45RA+CD25-. The CDR3 DNA sequence: TGTGCCAGCAGCCCGCCGTCGGGCACAGATACGCAGTATTTT. Amino acids: CASSPPSGTDTQYF.